Here is one T cell receptor beta chain with its context. Its cognate antigen is unknown. This sample stems from a study of T cells in tuberculosis. About the study: The T cells targeted glucose monomycolate, a mycobacterial lipid, via CD1B.

The germline CDR1 and CDR2 sequences are MDHEN and SYDVKM. This CDR3 comprises 14 residues. The V gene end was trimmed by 6 bases and the J gene end by 4 bases; junction bases not matched to a gene: 3. Whole-study results and caveats: Selection depended on which cryopreserved specimens were available. A GMM-specific repertoire classifier reached about 90% accuracy, AUROC around 0.87.

Data came from immunoSEQ multiplex PCR; TCRdb stores just in-frame clones and leaves some out. This table has fewer than 30,000 clones, over 90% appearing once. Sequenced material: PBMCs. This sequence originates from a donor between 10 and 35 years old with latent tuberculosis or without tuberculosis infection. V usage is TRBV28 and J usage is TRBJ2-1; 10 bases match TRBD2. CDR3 sequence reads: CASSTAGGYNEQFF. CDR3 DNA: TGTGCCAGCAGCACAGCGGGAGGGTACAATGAGCAGTTCTTC.